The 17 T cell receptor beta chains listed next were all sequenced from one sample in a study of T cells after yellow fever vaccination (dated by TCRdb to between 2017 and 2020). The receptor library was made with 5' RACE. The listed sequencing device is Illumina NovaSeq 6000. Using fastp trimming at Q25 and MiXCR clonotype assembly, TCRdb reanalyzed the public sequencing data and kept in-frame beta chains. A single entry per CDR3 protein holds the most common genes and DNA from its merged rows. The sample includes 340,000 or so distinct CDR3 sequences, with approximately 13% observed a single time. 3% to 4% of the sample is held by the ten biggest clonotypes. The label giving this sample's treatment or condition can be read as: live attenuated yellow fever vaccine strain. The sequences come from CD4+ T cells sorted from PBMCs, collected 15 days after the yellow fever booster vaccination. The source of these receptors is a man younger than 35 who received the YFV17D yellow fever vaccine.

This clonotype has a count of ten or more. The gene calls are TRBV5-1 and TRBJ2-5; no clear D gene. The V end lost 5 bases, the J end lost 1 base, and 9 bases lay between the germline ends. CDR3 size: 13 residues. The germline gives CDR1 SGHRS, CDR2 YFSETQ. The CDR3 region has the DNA TGCGCCAGCAGTCTAGGTGTCCAAGAGACCCAGTACTTC. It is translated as CASSLGVQETQYF.

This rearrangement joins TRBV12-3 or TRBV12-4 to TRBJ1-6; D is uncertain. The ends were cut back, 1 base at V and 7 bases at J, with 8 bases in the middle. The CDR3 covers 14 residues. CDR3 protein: CASSLEGINSPLHF. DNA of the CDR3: TGTGCCAGCAGTTTAGAAGGGATAAATTCACCCCTCCACTTT.

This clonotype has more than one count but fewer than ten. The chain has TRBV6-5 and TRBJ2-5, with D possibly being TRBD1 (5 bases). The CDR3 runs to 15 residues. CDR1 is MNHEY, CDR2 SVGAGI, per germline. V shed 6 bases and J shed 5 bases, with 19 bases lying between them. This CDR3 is CASRTLVAGAETQYF. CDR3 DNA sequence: TGTGCCAGCAGGACCCTGGTAGCTGGGGCGGAGACCCAGTACTTC.

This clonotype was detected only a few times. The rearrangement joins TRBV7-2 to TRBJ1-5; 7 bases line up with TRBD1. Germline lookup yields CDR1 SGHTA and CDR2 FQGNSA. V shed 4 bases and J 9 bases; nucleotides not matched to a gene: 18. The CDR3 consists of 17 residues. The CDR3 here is CASSSSITGTENGPQHF. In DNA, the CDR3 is TGTGCCAGCAGCTCATCCATCACCGGGACAGAAAATGGGCCCCAGCATTTT.

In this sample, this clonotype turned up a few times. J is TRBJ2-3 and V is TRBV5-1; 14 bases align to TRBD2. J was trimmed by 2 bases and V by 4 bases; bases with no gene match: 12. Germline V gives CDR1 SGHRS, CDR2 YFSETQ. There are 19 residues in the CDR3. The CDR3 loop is CASSPRGLAGGQLTDTQYF. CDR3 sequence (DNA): TGCGCCAGCAGCCCACGCGGACTAGCGGGGGGTCAACTCACAGATACGCAGTATTTT.

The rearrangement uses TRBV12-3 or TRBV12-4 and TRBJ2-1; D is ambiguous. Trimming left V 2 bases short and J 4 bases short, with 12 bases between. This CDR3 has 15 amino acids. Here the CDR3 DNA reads TGTGCCAGCAGTTTAACGGTGCGACGGTACAATGAGCAGTTCTTC. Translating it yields CASSLTVRRYNEQFF.

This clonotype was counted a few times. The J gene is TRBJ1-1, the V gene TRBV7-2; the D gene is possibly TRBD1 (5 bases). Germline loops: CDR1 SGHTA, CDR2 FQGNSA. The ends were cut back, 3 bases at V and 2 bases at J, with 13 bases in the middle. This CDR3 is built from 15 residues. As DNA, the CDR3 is TGTGCCAGCAGCTTGACGGTCGGACATAACACTGAAGCTTTCTTT. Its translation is CASSLTVGHNTEAFF.

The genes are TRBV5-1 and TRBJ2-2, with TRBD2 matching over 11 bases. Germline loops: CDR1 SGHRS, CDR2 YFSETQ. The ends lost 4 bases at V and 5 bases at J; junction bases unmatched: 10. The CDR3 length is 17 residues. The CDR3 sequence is CASSKYSGGAETGELFF. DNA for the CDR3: TGCGCCAGCAGCAAATATAGCGGGGGGGCCGAAACCGGGGAGCTGTTTTTT.

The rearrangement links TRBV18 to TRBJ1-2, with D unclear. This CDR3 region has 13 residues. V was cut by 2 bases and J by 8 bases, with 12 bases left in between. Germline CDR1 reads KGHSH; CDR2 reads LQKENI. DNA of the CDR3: TGTGCCAGCTCACCAATTCGGAGGGAAGGCTACACCTTC. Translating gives CASSPIRREGYTF.

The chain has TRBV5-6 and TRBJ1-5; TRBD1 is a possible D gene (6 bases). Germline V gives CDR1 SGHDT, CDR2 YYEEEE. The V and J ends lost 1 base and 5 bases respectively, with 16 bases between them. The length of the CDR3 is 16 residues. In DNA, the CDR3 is TGTGCCAGCAGCTTGCGGGGGCGTCTTTCAGATCAGCCCCAGCATTTT. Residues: CASSLRGRLSDQPQHF. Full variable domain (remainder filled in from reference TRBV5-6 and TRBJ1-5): DAGVTQSPTHLIKTRGQQVTLRCSPKSGHDTVSWYQQALGQGPQFIFQYYEEEERQRGNFPDRFSGHQFPNYSSELNVNALLLGDSALYLCASSLRGRLSDQPQHFGDGTRLSIL.

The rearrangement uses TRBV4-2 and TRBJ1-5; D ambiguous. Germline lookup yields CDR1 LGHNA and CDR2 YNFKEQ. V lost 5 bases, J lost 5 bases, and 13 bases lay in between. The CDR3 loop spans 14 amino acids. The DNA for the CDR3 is TGTGCCAGCAGCGGTGCGAGCGGAGATCAGCCCCAGCATTTT. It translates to CASSGASGDQPQHF.

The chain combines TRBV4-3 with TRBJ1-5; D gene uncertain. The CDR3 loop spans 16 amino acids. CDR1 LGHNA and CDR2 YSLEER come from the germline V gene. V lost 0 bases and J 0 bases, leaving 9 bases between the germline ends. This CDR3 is CASSQEPEYSNQPQHF. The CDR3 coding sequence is TGCGCCAGCAGCCAAGAGCCTGAATATAGCAATCAGCCCCAGCATTTT.

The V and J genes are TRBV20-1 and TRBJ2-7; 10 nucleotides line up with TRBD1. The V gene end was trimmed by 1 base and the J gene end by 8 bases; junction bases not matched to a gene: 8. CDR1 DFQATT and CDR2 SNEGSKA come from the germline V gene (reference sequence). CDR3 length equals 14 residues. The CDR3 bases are TGCAGTGCTAGAGCCGGGACAGGGGTGGGGAAGCAGTACTTC. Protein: CSARAGTGVGKQYF.

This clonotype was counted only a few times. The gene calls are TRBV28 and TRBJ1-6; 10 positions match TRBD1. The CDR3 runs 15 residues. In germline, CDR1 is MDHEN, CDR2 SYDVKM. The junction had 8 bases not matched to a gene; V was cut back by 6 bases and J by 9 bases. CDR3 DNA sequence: TGTGCCAGCAGGATGCGACAGGGGGCGCGTTCACCCCTCCACTTT. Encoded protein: CASRMRQGARSPLHF.

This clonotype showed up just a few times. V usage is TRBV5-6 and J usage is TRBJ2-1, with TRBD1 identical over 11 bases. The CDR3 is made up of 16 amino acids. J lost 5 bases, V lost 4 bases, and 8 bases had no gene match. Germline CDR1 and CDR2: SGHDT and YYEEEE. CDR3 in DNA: TGTGCCAGCAGCCCCAGGTGGGACAGGGGGAACAATGAGCAGTTCTTC. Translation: CASSPRWDRGNNEQFF.

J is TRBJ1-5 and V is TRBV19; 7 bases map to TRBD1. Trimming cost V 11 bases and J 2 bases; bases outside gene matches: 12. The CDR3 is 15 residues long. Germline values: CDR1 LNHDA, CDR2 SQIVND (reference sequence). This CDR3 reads CASTRDSDGNQPQHF. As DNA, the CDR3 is TGTGCCTCCACCCGGGACAGCGATGGCAATCAGCCCCAGCATTTT.

The CDR3 nucleotides read TGTGCCAGCAGCCAAGGAATTCTGAGTAGCAACAATGAGCAGTTCTTC. Protein product: CASSQGILSSNNEQFF. The chain employs TRBV3-1 and TRBJ2-1; D not resolved. CDR1 LGHDT and CDR2 YNNKEL come from the germline V gene (reference sequence). Trimming took 1 base from V and 5 from J, leaving 15 bases between them. The length of the CDR3 is 16 residues.